This T cell receptor (beta chain) was documented in a study of T cell changes during pregnancy in multiple sclerosis. The CDR3 is 15 residues long. Germline values: CDR1 SEHNR, CDR2 FQNEAQ (reference sequence). V shed 0 bases and J shed 7 bases, with 10 bases lying between them. The repertoire was sequenced with immunoSEQ multiplex PCR; TCRdb's copy has only in-frame clones and lacks some. The sample holds 45,000 to 65,000 clones, approximately 92% seen once. This chain joins TRBV7-9 and TRBJ2-6; no definite D call. Sequenced material: CD4+ T cells from peripheral blood mononuclear cells, taken after pregnancy. This TCR was recovered from a female donor with multiple sclerosis, enrolled in a pregnancy study. This CDR3 reads CASSLARLDANVLTF. The CDR3 DNA sequence: TGTGCCAGCAGCTTAGCGAGGCTTGATGCCAACGTCCTGACTTTC.